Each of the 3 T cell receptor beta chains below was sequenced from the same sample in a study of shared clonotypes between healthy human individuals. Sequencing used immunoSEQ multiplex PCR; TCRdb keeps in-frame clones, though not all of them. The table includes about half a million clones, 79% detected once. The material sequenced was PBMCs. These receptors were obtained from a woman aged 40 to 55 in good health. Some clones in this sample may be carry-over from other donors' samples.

CDR3 protein: CASRVAGGPEQYF. Here the CDR3 DNA reads TGTGCCAGCAGGGTGGCGGGAGGTCCCGAGCAGTACTTC. This chain uses TRBV7-2 with TRBJ2-7; 8 bases agree with TRBD2. The CDR3 runs to 13 residues. The J segment lost 6 bases and the V segment lost 6 bases, leaving 7 bases of the junction unmatched. CDR1 is SGHTA, CDR2 FQGNSA, per germline.

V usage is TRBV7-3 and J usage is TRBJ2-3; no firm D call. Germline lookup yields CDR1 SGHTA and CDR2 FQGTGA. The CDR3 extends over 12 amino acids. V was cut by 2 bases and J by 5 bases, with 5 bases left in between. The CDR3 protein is CASSLYGDTQYF. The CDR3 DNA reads TGTGCCAGCAGCTTATACGGAGATACGCAGTATTTT.

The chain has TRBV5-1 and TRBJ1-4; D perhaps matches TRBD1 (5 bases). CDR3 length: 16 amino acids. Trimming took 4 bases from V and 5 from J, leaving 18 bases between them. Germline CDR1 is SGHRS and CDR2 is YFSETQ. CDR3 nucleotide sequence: TGCGCCAGCAGCCCCTCCCGACAGACTGGGAATGAAAAACTGTTTTTT. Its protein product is CASSPSRQTGNEKLFF.